The T cell receptor (beta chain) described here comes from a study of blood T cell repertoires in COVID-19 (dated by TCRdb to 2018 to 2020). About the investigation overall: Collaborator samples came from the United States, Italy and Spain and covered acute and convalescent phases of COVID-19. The material from the prospective study consisted of cDNA or gDNA derived from T cells, B-cell-depleted T cells, or PBMCs. Deeply sampled blood TCRbeta repertoires from subjects exposed to, actively infected with, or recovered from COVID-19 were included in the dataset. The repertoires were released in a freely available public database intended as a resource for research on the immune response to SARS-CoV-2. Samples came from the ongoing ImmuneRACE study (first 160 participants) plus 1,254 subjects from 6 global collaborators. Nearly every sample came with metadata listing a de-identified subject ID, COVID-19 status, age in years and sex. Where available, HLA class I and class II types were taken from metadata supplied by the sample provider and were not determined by assay-based typing.

Broader findings and caveats from the paper: How much clinical and demographic metadata was included differed by source and by participant, and the metadata was provided uncurated.

Comment on this clone: No cognate antigen has been identified for it. Base quality data are lacking; no much larger clone is found one base away.

In the prospective study, participants were roughly 18 to 100 years old, resided in 24 geographic areas of the United States, and were enrolled through a virtual design. In the prospective study, participants were assigned to cohorts based on the clinical history participants reported in a screening survey and a study questionnaire. Mobile phlebotomists in the prospective study collected whole blood, serum and a nasopharyngeal or oropharyngeal swab from every participant. Over an approximately two-month period, participants in the prospective study had the option of providing additional blood draws and questionnaires. Before DNA extraction, prospective study blood samples were shipped either frozen or at room temperature. The immunoSEQ Assay, a bias-controlled multiplex PCR, was used to amplify TCRbeta CDR3 regions from genomic DNA. The authors processed their data as follows. The number of nucleated cells in each sample was estimated from the amplification of reference gene primers within the assay. To quantify the absolute abundance of each unique TCRbeta CDR3 rearrangement, sequence reads were collapsed and filtered. For each sample, productive Simpson clonality was calculated by taking the square root of Simpson's diversity index across productive rearrangements. The clones in this table, taken by TCRdb from immuneACCESS, are in-frame only. Not every clone is retained; where verified, under half of the shortfall comes from an unresolved V gene, and the cause of the rest is unknown. The V and J calls and the clone size are those of that table, but D and trimming were determined from the DNA. This sample is represented by roughly 250,000 clones; approximately 90% of them were singletons. The top ten clonotypes cover roughly 1.2% of the sample.

Relative to germline, V is 1 base shorter and J is 4 bases shorter, with 19 bases between their ends. CDR1 and CDR2 were assigned from the germline V gene (reference sequence) as SEHNR and FQNEAQ. The CDR3 numbers 17 residues from cysteine through phenylalanine. Only the CDR3 portion is preserved as DNA: 51 bases, with reading frame beginning at the first base. In this chain, TRBV7-9 is recombined with TRBJ1-2, with a tentative D gene TRBD1 over 5 matching bases. Sequencing was done on a sample of PBMCs or T cells enriched from blood (not recorded which). The origin of this receptor is a woman aged 40 to 55 with acute COVID-19. The sequence in DNA is TGTGCCAGCAGCTTAGGTGGGGTTGGGGCTTCCAGCTATGGCTACACCTTC. Its coded protein is CASSLGGVGASSYGYTF. With the rest looked up from the reference TRBV7-9 and TRBJ1-2 genes rather than sequenced, the full variable domain is DTGVSQNPRHKITKRGQNVTFRCDPISEHNRLYWYRQTLGQGPEFLTYFQNEAQLEKSRLLSDRFSAERPKGSFSTLEIQRTEQGDSAMYLCASSLGGVGASSYGYTFGSGTRLTVV.